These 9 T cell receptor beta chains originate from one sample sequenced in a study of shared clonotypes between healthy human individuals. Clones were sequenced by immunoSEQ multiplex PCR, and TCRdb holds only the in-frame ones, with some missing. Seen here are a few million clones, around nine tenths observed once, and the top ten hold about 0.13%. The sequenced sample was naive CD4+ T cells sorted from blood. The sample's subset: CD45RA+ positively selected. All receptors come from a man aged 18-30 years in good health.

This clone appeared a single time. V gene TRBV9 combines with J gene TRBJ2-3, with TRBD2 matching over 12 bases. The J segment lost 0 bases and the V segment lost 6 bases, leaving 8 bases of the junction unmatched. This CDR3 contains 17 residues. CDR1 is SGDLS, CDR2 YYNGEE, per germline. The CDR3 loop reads CASTTSGLAGSTDTQYF. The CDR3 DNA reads TGTGCCAGCACCACCTCTGGACTAGCGGGGAGCACAGATACGCAGTATTTT.

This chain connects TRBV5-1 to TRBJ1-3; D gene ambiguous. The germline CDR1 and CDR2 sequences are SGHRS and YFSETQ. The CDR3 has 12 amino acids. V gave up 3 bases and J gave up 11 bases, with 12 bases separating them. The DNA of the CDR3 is TGCGCCAGCAGCTCAGATTCTGGGTCCATATATTTT. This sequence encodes CASSSDSGSIYF.

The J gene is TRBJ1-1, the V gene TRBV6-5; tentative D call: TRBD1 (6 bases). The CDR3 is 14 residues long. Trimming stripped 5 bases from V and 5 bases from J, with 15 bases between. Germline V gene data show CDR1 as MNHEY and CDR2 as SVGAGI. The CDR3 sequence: CASSQGGRETEAFF. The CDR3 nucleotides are TGTGCCAGCAGTCAAGGGGGGCGCGAGACTGAAGCTTTCTTT.

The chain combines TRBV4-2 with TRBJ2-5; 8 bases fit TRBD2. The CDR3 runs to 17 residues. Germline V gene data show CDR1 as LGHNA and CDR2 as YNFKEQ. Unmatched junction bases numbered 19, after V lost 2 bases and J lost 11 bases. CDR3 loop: CASSQPGYAGGRTEQYF. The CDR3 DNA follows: TGTGCCAGCAGCCAACCTGGTTACGCGGGGGGCCGAACGGAGCAGTACTTC.

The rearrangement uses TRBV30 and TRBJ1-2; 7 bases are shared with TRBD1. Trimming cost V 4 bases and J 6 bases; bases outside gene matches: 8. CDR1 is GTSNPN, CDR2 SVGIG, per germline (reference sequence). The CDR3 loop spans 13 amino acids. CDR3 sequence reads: CAWKPKGANGYTF. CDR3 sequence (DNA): TGTGCCTGGAAGCCAAAGGGGGCGAATGGCTACACCTTC.

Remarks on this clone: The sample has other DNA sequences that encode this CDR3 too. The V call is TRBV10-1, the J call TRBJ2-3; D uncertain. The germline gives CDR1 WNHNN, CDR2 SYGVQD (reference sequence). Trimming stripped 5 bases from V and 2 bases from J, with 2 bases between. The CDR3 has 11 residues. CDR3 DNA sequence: TGCGCCAGCAGTAACACAGATACGCAGTATTTT. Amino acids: CASSNTDTQYF.

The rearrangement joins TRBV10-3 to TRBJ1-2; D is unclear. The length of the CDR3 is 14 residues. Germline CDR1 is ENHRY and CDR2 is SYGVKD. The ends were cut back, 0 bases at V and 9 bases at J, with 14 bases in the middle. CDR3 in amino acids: CAISESRQLESYTF. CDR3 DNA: TGTGCCATCAGTGAGTCAAGGCAGCTTGAGAGCTACACCTTC.

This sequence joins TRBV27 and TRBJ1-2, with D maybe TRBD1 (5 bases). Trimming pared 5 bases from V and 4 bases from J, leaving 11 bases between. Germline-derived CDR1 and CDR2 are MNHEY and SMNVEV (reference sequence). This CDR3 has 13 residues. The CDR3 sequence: CASSITGLYGYTF. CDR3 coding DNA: TGTGCCAGCAGTATAACAGGTCTCTATGGCTACACCTTC.

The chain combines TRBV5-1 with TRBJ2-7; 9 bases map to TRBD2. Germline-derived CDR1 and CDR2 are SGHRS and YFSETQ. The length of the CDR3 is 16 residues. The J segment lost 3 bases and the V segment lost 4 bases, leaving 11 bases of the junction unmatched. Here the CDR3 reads CASSRSRRTSDYEQYF. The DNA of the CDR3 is TGCGCCAGCAGCCGGTCCAGGCGGACTAGCGACTACGAGCAGTACTTC. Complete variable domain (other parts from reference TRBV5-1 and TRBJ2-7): KAGVTQTPRYLIKTRGQQVTLSCSPISGHRSVSWYQQTPGQGLQFLFEYFSETQRNKGNFPGRFSGRQFSNSRSEMNVSTLELGDSALYLCASSRSRRTSDYEQYFGPGTRLTVT.